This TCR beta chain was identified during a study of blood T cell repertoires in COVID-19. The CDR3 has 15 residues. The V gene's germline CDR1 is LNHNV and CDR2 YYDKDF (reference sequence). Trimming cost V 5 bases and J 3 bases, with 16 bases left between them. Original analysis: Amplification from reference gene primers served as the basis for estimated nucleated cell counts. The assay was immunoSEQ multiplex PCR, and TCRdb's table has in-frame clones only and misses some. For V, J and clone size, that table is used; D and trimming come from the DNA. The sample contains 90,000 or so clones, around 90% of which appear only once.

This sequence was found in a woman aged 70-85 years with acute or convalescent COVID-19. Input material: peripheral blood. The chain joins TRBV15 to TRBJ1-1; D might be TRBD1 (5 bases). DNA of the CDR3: TGTGCCACCAGCCGGTCAGGGAAAGTCCACACTGAAGCTTTCTTT. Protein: CATSRSGKVHTEAFF.